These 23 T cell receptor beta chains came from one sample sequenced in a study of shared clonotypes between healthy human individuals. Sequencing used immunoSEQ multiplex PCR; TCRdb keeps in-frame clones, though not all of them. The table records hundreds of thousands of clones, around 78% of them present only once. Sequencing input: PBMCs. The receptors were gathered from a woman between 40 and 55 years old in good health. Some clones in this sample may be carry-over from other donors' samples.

The CDR3, as DNA: TGTGCCAGCAGTGAATTACTAAAAAGCGGAGCCTACGAGCAGTACTTC. This codes for CASSELLKSGAYEQYF. The chain couples TRBV25-1 to TRBJ2-7, with a tentative D call TRBD2 (5 bases). V lost 1 base, J lost 2 bases, and 15 bases lay in between. The CDR3 runs to 16 residues. Germline V gene lookup returns CDR1 MGHDK and CDR2 SYGVNS.

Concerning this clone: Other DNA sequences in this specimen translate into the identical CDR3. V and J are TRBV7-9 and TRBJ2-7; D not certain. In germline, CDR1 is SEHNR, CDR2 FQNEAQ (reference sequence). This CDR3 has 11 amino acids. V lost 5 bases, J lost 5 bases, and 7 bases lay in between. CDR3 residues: CASSLGNEQYF. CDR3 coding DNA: TGTGCCAGCAGCCTTGGAAACGAGCAGTACTTC.

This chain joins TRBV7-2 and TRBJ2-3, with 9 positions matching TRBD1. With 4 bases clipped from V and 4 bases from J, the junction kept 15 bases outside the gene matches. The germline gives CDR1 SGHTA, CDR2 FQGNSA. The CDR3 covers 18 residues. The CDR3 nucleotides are TGTGCCAGCAGCTCGCGGAAAACAGGGGGCTACGACCCAGATACGCAGTATTTT. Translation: CASSSRKTGGYDPDTQYF.

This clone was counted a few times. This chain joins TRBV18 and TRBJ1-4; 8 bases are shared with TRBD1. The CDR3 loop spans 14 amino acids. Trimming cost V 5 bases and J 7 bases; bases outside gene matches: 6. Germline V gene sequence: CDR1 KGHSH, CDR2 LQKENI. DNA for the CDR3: TGTGCCAGCTCAAGCCGAACAGGGGGTGAAAAACTGTTTTTT. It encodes CASSSRTGGEKLFF.

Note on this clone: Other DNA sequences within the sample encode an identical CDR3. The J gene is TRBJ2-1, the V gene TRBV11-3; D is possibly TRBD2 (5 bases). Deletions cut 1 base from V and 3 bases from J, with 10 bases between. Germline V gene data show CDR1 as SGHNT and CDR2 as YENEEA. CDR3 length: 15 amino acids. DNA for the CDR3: TGTGCCAGCAGCTTAGGCCGGGGAGTCTACAATGAGCAGTTCTTC. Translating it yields CASSLGRGVYNEQFF.

CDR3 sequence reads: CATSREDEAFF. In DNA, the CDR3 is TGTGCCACTTCGCGAGAGGATGAAGCTTTCTTT. The chain joins TRBV6-5 to TRBJ1-1; D remains ambiguous. Germline CDR1 reads MNHEY; CDR2 reads SVGAGI. V lost 10 bases, J lost 7 bases, and 13 bases lay in between. CDR3 length: 11 residues.

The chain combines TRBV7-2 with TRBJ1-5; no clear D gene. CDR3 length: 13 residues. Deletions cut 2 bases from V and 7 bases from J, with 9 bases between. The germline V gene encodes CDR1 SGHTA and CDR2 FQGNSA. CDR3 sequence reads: CASSLSGQQPQHF. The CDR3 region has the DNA TGTGCCAGCAGCTTAAGTGGGCAACAGCCCCAGCATTTT.

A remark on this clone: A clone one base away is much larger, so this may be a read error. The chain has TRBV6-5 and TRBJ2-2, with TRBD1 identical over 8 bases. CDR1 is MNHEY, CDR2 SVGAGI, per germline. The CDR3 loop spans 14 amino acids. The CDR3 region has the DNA TGTGCCAGCAGTCTAAGACAGGGGACCGTGGAGCTGTTTTTT. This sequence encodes CASSLRQGTVELFF.

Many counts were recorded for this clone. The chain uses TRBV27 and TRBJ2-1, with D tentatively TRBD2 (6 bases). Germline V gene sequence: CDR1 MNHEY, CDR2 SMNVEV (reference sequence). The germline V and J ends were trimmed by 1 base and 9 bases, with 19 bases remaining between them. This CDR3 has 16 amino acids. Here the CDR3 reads CASSLYTPEGPSEQFF. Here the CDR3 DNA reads TGTGCCAGCAGTTTATACACGCCGGAGGGCCCGTCTGAGCAGTTCTTC.

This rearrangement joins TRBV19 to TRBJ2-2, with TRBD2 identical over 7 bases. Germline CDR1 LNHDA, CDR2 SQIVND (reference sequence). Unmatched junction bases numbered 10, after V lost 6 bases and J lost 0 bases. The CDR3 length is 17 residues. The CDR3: CASSRRGGPPNTGELFF. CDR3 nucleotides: TGTGCCAGTAGCCGCCGGGGAGGGCCCCCGAACACCGGGGAGCTGTTTTTT.

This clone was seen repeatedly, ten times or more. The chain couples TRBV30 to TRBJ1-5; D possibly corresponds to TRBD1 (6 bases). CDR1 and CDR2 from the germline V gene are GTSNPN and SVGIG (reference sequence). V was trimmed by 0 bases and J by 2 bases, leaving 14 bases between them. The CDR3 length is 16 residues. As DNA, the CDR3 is TGTGCCTGGAGTGTACGGGGGGCATTCGGCAATCAGCCCCAGCATTTT. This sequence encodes CAWSVRGAFGNQPQHF. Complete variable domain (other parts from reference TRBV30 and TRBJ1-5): SQTIHQWPATLVQPVGSPLSLECTVEGTSNPNLYWYRQAAGRGLQLLFYSVGIGQISSEVPQNLSASRPQDRQFILSSKKLLLSDSGFYLCAWSVRGAFGNQPQHFGDGTRLSIL.

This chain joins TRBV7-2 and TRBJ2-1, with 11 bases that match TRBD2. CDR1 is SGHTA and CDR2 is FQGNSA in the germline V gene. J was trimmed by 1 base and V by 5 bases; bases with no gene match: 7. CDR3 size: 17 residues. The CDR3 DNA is TGTGCCAGCAGCCTCGTAGCGGGAGGGCCTTCCTACAATGAGCAGTTCTTC. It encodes CASSLVAGGPSYNEQFF.

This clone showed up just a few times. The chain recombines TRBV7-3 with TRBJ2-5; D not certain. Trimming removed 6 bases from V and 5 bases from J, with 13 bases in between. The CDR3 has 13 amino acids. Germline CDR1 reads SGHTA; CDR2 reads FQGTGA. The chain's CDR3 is CASSPGPRETQYF. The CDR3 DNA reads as TGTGCCAGCAGTCCCGGACCTCGGGAGACCCAGTACTTC. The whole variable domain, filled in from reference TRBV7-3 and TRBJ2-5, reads GAGVSQTPSNKVTEKGKYVELRCDPISGHTALYWYRQSLGQGPEFLIYFQGTGAADDSGLPNDRFFAVRPEGSVSTLKIQRTERGDSAVYLCASSPGPRETQYFGPGTRLLVL.

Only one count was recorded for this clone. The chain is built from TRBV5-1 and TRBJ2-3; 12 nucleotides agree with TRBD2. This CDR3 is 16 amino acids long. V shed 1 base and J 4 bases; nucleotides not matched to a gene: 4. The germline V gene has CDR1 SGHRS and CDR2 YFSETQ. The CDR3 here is CASSLRTSGIPDTQYF. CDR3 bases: TGCGCCAGCAGCTTGAGGACTAGCGGGATCCCAGATACGCAGTATTTT.

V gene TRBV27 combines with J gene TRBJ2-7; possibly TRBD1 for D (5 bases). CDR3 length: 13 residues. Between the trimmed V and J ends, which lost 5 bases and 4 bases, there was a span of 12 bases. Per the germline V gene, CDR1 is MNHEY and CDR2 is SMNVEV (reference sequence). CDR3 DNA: TGTGCCAGCAGTAAGGGGTGGTATTACGAGCAGTACTTC. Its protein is CASSKGWYYEQYF.

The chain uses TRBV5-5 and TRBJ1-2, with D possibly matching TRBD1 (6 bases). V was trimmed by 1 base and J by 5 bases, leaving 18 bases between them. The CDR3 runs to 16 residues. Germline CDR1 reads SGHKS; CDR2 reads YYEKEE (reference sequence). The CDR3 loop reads CASSLSMGGVRYGYTF. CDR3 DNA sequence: TGTGCCAGCAGCTTGTCGATGGGGGGCGTTCGGTATGGCTACACCTTC.

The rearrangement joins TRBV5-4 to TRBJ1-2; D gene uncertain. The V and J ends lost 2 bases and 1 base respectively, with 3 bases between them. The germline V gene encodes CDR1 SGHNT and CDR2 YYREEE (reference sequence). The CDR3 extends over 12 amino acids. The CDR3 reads CASSFGNYGYTF. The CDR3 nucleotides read TGTGCCAGCAGCTTCGGTAACTATGGCTACACCTTC. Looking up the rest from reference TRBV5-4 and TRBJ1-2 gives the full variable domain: ETGVTQSPTHLIKTRGQQVTLRCSSQSGHNTVSWYQQALGQGPQFIFQYYREEENGRGNFPPRFSGLQFPNYSSELNVNALELDDSALYLCASSFGNYGYTFGSGTRLTVV.

The CDR3 loop is CSVPARGGENIQYF. The CDR3 DNA sequence: TGCAGCGTCCCGGCCAGGGGGGGAGAAAACATTCAGTACTTC. This chain connects TRBV29-1 to TRBJ2-4; D could derive from TRBD1 or TRBD2 (7 bases each). The CDR3 runs to 14 residues. V shed 6 bases and J shed 5 bases, with 17 bases lying between them. CDR1 is SQVTM, CDR2 ANQGSEA, per germline.

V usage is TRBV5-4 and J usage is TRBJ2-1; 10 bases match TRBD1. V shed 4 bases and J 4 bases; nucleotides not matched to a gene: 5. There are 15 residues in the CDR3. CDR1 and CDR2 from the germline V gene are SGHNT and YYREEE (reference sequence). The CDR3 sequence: CASSRDRGEYNEQFF. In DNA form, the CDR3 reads TGTGCCAGCAGCCGGGACAGGGGCGAATACAATGAGCAGTTCTTC.

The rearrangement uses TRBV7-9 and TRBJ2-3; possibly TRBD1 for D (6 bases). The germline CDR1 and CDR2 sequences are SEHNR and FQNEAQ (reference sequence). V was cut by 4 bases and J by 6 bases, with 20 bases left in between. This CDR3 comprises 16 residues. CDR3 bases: TGTGCCAGCAGCTCCCCTACAGGGTCCGGGGATGATACGCAGTATTTT. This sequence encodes CASSSPTGSGDDTQYF.

This CDR3 reads CASSLGGQRIETQYF. The CDR3 DNA reads TGTGCCAGCAGCTTAGGGGGACAGAGGATTGAGACCCAGTACTTC. The chain recombines TRBV11-2 with TRBJ2-5, with 7 bases fitting TRBD1. The germline V gene encodes CDR1 SGHAT and CDR2 FQNNGV. This CDR3 contains 15 residues. V lost 1 base and J lost 5; bases outside the gene matches: 7.

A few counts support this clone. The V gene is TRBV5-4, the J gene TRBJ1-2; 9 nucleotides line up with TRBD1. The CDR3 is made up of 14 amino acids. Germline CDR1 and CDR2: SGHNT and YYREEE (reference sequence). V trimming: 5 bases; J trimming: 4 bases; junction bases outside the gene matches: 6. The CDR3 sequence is CASRKTGGGYGYTF. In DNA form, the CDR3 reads TGTGCCAGCAGGAAGACAGGGGGTGGCTATGGCTACACCTTC.

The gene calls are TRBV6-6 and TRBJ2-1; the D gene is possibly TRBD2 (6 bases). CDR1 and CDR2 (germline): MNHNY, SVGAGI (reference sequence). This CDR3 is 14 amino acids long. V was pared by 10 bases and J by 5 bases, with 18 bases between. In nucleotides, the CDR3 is TGTGCCACCTCCAAGACAGCGGGTCACAATGAGCAGTTCTTC. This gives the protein CATSKTAGHNEQFF.